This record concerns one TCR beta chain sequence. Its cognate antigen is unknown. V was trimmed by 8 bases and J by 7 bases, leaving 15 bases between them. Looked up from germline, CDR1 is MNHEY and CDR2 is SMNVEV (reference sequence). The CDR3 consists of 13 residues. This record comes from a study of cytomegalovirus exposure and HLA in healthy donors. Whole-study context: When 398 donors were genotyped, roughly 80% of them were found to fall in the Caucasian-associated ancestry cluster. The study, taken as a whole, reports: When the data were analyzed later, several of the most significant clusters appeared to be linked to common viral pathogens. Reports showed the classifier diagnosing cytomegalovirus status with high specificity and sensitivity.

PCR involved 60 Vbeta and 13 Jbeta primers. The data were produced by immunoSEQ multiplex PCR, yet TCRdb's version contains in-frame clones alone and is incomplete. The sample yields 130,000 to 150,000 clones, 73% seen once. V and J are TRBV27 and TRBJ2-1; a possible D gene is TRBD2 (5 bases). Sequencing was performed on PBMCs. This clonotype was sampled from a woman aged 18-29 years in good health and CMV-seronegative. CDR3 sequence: CASQSHSGNEQFF. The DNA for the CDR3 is TGTGCCAGCCAAAGCCACTCGGGAAATGAGCAGTTCTTC.